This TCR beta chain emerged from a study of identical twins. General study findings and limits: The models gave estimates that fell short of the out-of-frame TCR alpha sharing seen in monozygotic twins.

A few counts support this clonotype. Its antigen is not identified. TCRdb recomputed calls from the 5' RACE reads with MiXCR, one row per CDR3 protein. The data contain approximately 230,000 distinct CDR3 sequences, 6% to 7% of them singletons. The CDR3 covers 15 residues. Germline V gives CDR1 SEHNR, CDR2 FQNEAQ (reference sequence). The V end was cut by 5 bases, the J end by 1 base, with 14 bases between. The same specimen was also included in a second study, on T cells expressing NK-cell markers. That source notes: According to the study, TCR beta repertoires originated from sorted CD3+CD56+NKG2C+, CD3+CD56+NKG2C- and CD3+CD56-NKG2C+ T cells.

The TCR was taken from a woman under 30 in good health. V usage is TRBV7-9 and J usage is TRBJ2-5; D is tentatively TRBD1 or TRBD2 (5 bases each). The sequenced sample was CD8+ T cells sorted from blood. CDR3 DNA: TGTGCCAGCAGCCTGCTGGGACGGATCCAAGAGACCCAGTACTTC. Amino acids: CASSLLGRIQETQYF.